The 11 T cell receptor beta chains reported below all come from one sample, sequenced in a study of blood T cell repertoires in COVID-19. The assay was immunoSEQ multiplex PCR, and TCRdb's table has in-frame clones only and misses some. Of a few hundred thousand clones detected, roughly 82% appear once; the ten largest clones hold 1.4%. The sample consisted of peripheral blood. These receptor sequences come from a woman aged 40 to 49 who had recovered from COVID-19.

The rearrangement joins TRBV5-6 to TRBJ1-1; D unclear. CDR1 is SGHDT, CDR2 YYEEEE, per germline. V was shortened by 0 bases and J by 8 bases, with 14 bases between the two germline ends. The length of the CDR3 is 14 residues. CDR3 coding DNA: TGTGCCAGCAGCTTGGCCAGTCCGCTTACCGAAGCTTTCTTT. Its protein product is CASSLASPLTEAFF.

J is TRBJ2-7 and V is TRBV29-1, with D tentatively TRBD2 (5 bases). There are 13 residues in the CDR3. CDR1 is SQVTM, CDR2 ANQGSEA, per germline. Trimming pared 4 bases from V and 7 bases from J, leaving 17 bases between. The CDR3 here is CSVAAGTSREQYF. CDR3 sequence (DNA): TGCAGCGTTGCGGCGGGCACATCCCGGGAGCAGTACTTC.

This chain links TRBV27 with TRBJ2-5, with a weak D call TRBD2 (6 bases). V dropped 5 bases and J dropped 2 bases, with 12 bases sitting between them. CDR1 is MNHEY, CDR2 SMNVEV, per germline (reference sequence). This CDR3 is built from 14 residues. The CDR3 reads CASSPPGAQETQYF. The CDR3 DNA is TGTGCCAGCAGTCCTCCGGGAGCTCAAGAGACCCAGTACTTC.

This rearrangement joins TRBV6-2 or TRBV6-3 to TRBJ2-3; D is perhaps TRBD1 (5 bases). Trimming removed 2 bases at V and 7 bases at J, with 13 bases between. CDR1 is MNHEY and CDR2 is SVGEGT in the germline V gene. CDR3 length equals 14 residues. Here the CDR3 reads CASSYAGNVYTQYF. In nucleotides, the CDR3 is TGTGCCAGCAGTTACGCAGGGAACGTATATACGCAGTATTTT.

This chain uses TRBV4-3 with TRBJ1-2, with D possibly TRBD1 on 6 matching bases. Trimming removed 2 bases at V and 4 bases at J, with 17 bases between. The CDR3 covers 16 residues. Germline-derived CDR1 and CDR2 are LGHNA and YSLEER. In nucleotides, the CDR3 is TGCGCCAGCAGCCAAAATCCAGGGGAGGGCGGCTATGGCTACACCTTC. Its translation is CASSQNPGEGGYGYTF.

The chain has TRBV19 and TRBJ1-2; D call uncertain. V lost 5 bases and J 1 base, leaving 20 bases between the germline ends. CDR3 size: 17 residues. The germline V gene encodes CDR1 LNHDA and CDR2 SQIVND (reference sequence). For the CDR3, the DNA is TGTGCCAGTAGTCAGGCCGCAATCGGGAGCCTTAACTATGGCTACACCTTC. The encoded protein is CASSQAAIGSLNYGYTF.

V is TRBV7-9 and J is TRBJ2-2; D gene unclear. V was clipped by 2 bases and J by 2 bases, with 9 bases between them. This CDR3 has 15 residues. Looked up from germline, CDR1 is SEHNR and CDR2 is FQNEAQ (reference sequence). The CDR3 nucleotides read TGTGCCAGCAGCTTAATACTTCTAAACACCGGGGAGCTGTTTTTT. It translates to CASSLILLNTGELFF.

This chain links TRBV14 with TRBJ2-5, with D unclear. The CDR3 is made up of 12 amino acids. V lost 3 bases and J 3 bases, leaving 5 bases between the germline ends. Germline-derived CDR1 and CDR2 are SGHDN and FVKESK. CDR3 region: CASSQLEETQYF. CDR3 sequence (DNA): TGTGCCAGCAGCCAGCTAGAAGAGACCCAGTACTTC.

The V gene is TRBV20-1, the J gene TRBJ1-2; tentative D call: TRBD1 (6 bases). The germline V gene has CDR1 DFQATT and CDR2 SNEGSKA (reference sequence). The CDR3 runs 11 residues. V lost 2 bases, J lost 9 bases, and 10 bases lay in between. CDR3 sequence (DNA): TGCAGTGCTAGAACAGGGATAAGCTACACCTTC. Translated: CSARTGISYTF.

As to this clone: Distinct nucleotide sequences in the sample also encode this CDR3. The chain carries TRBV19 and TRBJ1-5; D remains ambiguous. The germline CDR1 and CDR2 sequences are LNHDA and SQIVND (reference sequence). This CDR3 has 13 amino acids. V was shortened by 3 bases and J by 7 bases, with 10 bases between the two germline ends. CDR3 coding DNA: TGTGCCAGTAGTATCCGGGGAAACCAGCCCCAGCATTTT. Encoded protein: CASSIRGNQPQHF.

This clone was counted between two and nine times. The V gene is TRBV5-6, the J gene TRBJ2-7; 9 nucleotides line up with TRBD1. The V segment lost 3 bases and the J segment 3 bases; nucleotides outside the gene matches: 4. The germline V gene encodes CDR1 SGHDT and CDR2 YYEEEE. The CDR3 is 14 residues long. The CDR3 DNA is TGTGCCAGCAGCTCCGGGACAGGGTTCTACGAGCAGTACTTC. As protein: CASSSGTGFYEQYF.